Listed below are T cell receptor beta chains from one sample, sequenced in a study of shared clonotypes between healthy human individuals. Some clones are missing from TCRdb's copy, which holds only in-frame ones; the method was immunoSEQ multiplex PCR. The profile shows about 1,800,000 clones, about 95% of them singletons. What was sequenced was naive CD8+ T cells sorted from blood. The receptors were sampled from a man between 18 and 35 years old in good health. Each CDR3 is given with its conserved first and last residue. A D gene is named only where the DNA matches it firmly. Size is omitted from some rows. Given values are once, few, many or a class for expanded clones.

abundance	d_gene	j_gene	v_gene	CDR3aa	CDR3nt
.	TRBD2	TRBJ2-7	TRBV27	CASSLSPSGTSYEQYF	TGTGCCAGCAGTTTATCGCCTAGCGGGACCTCCTACGAGCAGTACTTC
.	TRBD2	TRBJ2-7	TRBV10-1	CASSESPSGGYEQYF	TGCGCCAGCAGTGAGTCGCCTAGCGGGGGCTACGAGCAGTACTTC
.	.	TRBJ1-2	TRBV27	CASFALLYGYTF	TGTGCCAGTTTCGCCTTACTCTATGGCTACACCTTC
.	TRBD1	TRBJ2-1	TRBV2	CATSGTDYNEQFF	TGTGCCACGTCCGGGACAGATTACAATGAGCAGTTCTTC
.	TRBD2	TRBJ2-7	TRBV2	CASSEPLAGVSYEQYF	TGTGCCAGCAGTGAACCACTAGCGGGGGTCTCCTACGAGCAGTACTTC
.	.	TRBJ1-2	TRBV7-2	CASSLEEYDYGYTF	TGTGCCAGCAGCTTAGAGGAGTACGACTATGGCTACACCTTC
once	.	TRBJ2-7	TRBV7-8	CASSPGMSYEQYF	TGTGCCAGCAGCCCGGGAATGTCGTACGAGCAGTACTTC
.	.	TRBJ2-1	TRBV5-1	CASSLASLDEDNEQFF	TGCGCCAGCAGCTTGGCTAGTCTGGACGAGGACAATGAGCAGTTCTTC
.	.	TRBJ2-1	TRBV15	CATSSSPGAYNEQFF	TGTGCCACCAGCAGTTCCCCTGGCGCCTACAATGAGCAGTTCTTC
.	TRBD2	TRBJ2-2	TRBV7-6	CASSFLAGERTGELFF	TGTGCCAGCAGCTTTTTGGCGGGAGAACGCACCGGGGAGCTGTTTTTT
.	TRBD1	TRBJ2-7	TRBV7-8	CASSTTGTGLNEQYF	TGTGCCAGCAGCACAACCGGGACAGGGTTGAACGAGCAGTACTTC
.	.	TRBJ2-7	TRBV5-1	CASSLVGTGHEQYF	TGCGCCAGCAGCTTGGTAGGCACGGGACACGAGCAGTACTTC
.	.	TRBJ2-7	TRBV11-3	CASSLEGPYSYEQYF	TGTGCCAGCAGCTTAGAGGGACCGTATTCCTACGAGCAGTACTTC
once	.	TRBJ2-5	TRBV7-9	CASSTAGLQETQYF	TGTGCCAGCAGCACCGCGGGACTTCAGGAGACCCAGTACTTC
.	TRBD1	TRBJ2-7	TRBV4-1	CASSPVGTGGGEQYF	TGCGCCAGCAGCCCAGTAGGGACAGGGGGCGGCGAGCAGTACTTC
.	TRBD2	TRBJ2-7	TRBV5-1	CASSLGQAGGPSYEQYF	TGCGCCAGCAGCTTGGGTCAAGCGGGGGGCCCATCCTACGAGCAGTACTTC
.	TRBD2	TRBJ2-1	TRBV7-9	CASSFGGEPYNEQFF	TGTGCCAGCAGCTTCGGGGGGGAGCCCTACAATGAGCAGTTCTTC
.	TRBD2	TRBJ2-7	TRBV4-1	CASSQAGGGQIYEQYF	TGCGCCAGCAGCCAAGCGGGCGGGGGGCAGATCTACGAGCAGTACTTC
.	.	TRBJ1-5	TRBV27	CASSLQGPNQPQHF	TGTGCCAGCAGTTTACAGGGGCCCAATCAGCCCCAGCATTTT
.	.	TRBJ2-5	TRBV19	CASRHGEETQYF	TGTGCCAGTAGACATGGGGAAGAGACCCAGTACTTC
.	TRBD1	TRBJ2-3	TRBV10-3	CAISESAGTGTTDTQYF	TGTGCCATCAGTGAGTCGGCCGGGACAGGGACCACAGATACGCAGTATTTT
.	.	TRBJ1-5	TRBV9	CASSTTGNSNQPQHF	TGTGCCAGCAGCACCACAGGGAACAGCAATCAGCCCCAGCATTTT
.	.	TRBJ1-6	TRBV10-3	CAISRDLNSPLHF	TGTGCCATCAGCCGGGACCTTAATTCACCCCTCCACTTT
.	.	TRBJ2-5	TRBV13	CASSLASRLAQETQYF	TGTGCCAGCAGCTTAGCCTCAAGGCTAGCACAAGAGACCCAGTACTTC
.	.	TRBJ2-2	TRBV7-3	CASSLGLNTGELFF	TGTGCCAGCAGCCTAGGGCTAAACACCGGGGAGCTGTTTTTT
.	TRBD2	TRBJ2-2	TRBV28	CASSFSLAGGFSNTGELFF	TGTGCCAGCAGTTTTTCGCTAGCGGGGGGGTTCTCGAACACCGGGGAGCTGTTTTTT
.	.	TRBJ2-5	TRBV28	CASSFEYRETQYF	TGTGCCAGCAGTTTTGAATATCGGGAGACCCAGTACTTC
.	TRBD2	TRBJ2-7	TRBV28	CASSSVRTSGGLHSYEQYF	TGTGCCAGCAGTTCAGTACGGACTAGCGGGGGCCTTCATTCCTACGAGCAGTACTTC
once	.	TRBJ1-2	TRBV7-2	CASSLLPGVWEGYTF	TGTGCCAGCAGCTTGCTCCCCGGGGTGTGGGAAGGCTACACCTTC